This is a list of T cell receptor beta chains from one sample in a study of blood T cells in healthy people across ages. TCRdb reprocessed the 5' RACE reads with MiXCR, giving one entry per CDR3 protein. The data show about 760,000 distinct CDR3 sequences, 56% seen once. The sample comprised blood. The receptors stem from a man in his forties or fifties in good health. The CDR3 runs from the conserved cysteine through the conserved F or W. A D gene is named only where the DNA matches it firmly. Size tells how often a clone was seen (once, few, many) or the class of an expanded clone, and some rows leave it out.

size: NA; J: TRBJ2-7; length: 15; V: TRBV7-2; D: NA; CDR3: CASSTDQGTYNEQYF; DNA: TGTGCCAGCAGCACCGACCAGGGAACCTACAATGAGCAGTACTTC
size: few; J: TRBJ2-7; length: 13; V: TRBV10-3; D: NA; CDR3: CAISDAASYEQYF; DNA: TGTGCCATCAGTGACGCAGCCTCCTACGAGCAGTACTTC
size: few; J: TRBJ2-7; length: 15; V: TRBV20-1; D: TRBD2; CDR3: CSASFIAGGPYEQYF; DNA: TGCAGTGCTAGTTTCATAGCGGGAGGGCCTTACGAGCAGTACTTC
size: NA; J: TRBJ1-2; length: 16; V: TRBV20-1; D: NA; CDR3: CSARKIPRHRSYGYTF; DNA: TGCAGTGCTAGGAAAATACCGCGACACCGTAGCTATGGCTACACCTTC
size: NA; J: TRBJ2-3; length: 17; V: TRBV6-1; D: TRBD2; CDR3: CASSEFLAGLGYGTQYF; DNA: TGTGCCAGCAGTGAGTTCTTAGCGGGGCTCGGCTATGGTACGCAGTATTTT
size: NA; J: TRBJ2-7; length: 15; V: TRBV7-3; D: TRBD2; CDR3: CASSPLAGLYNEQYF; DNA: TGTGCCAGCAGCCCTCTAGCGGGGCTTTACAATGAGCAGTACTTC
size: NA; J: TRBJ2-5; length: 16; V: TRBV5-1; D: NA; CDR3: CASSSPAGETQETQYF; DNA: TGCGCCAGCAGCTCCCCGGCGGGCGAGACCCAAGAGACCCAGTACTTC
size: few; J: TRBJ2-7; length: 14; V: TRBV7-3; D: TRBD1; CDR3: CASSPTGEVYEQYF; DNA: TGTGCCAGCAGCCCGACAGGGGAGGTCTACGAGCAGTACTTC
size: few; J: TRBJ2-7; length: 14; V: TRBV5-1; D: TRBD1; CDR3: CASGRQGSPYEQYF; DNA: TGCGCCAGCGGCCGACAGGGTTCCCCCTACGAGCAGTACTTC
size: NA; J: TRBJ2-3; length: 18; V: TRBV4-1; D: TRBD1; CDR3: CASSRPSKGQRDTDTQYF; DNA: TGCGCCAGCAGCAGACCGTCGAAGGGACAGAGAGACACAGATACGCAGTATTTT
size: NA; J: TRBJ2-3; length: 16; V: TRBV5-5; D: NA; CDR3: CASSPYRGGVGDTQYF; DNA: TGTGCCAGCAGCCCGTACAGGGGAGGTGTTGGAGATACGCAGTATTTT
size: once; J: TRBJ2-7; length: 14; V: TRBV4-2; D: NA; CDR3: CASSQRPDGNQQYF; DNA: TGTGCCAGCAGCCAACGTCCGGACGGCAACCAGCAGTACTTC
size: once; J: TRBJ1-2; length: 15; V: TRBV6-2/TRBV6-3; D: TRBD1; CDR3: CASSRRTGVVYGYTF; DNA: TGTGCCAGCAGCCGCCGGACAGGGGTCGTCTATGGCTACACCTTC
size: few; J: TRBJ2-1; length: 15; V: TRBV6-6; D: TRBD1; CDR3: CASSHGTGRANEQFF; DNA: TGTGCCAGCAGTCACGGGACAGGGCGCGCGAATGAGCAGTTCTTC
size: NA; J: TRBJ2-7; length: 17; V: TRBV7-2; D: NA; CDR3: CASSFGSPTGFPYEQYF; DNA: TGTGCCAGCAGCTTCGGGTCACCAACAGGGTTCCCCTACGAGCAGTACTTC
size: NA; J: TRBJ2-4; length: 17; V: TRBV7-2; D: NA; CDR3: CASSLDRDSQAKNIQYF; DNA: TGTGCCAGCAGCTTAGACCGGGACTCCCAAGCCAAAAACATTCAGTACTTC
size: once; J: TRBJ1-6; length: 16; V: TRBV5-4; D: NA; CDR3: CASRTSGSLSGAPLHF; DNA: TGTGCCAGCCGGACGTCGGGGTCCCTATCCGGAGCACCCCTCCACTTT
size: NA; J: TRBJ2-5; length: 15; V: TRBV4-1; D: NA; CDR3: CASSQVGDPEETQYF; DNA: TGCGCCAGCAGCCAAGTGGGGGACCCCGAAGAGACCCAGTACTTC
size: few; J: TRBJ2-1; length: 11; V: TRBV24-1; D: NA; CDR3: CATREGTEQFF; DNA: TGTGCCACCAGGGAAGGGACAGAGCAGTTCTTC
size: NA; J: TRBJ2-4; length: 14; V: TRBV7-6; D: NA; CDR3: CASRSGGAKNIQYF; DNA: TGTGCCAGCAGATCCGGTGGAGCCAAAAACATTCAGTACTTC
size: NA; J: TRBJ1-2; length: 11; V: TRBV20-1; D: TRBD1; CDR3: CGGQGLIGYTF; DNA: TGCGGGGGACAGGGCCTAATTGGCTACACCTTC
size: NA; J: TRBJ2-5; length: 16; V: TRBV24-1; D: TRBD1; CDR3: CATSALGDRGQETQYF; DNA: TGTGCCACCAGTGCATTAGGGGACAGGGGGCAAGAGACCCAGTACTTC
size: once; J: TRBJ1-6; length: 14; V: TRBV11-2; D: NA; CDR3: CASSLVAKHSPLHF; DNA: TGTGCCAGCAGCTTAGTGGCCAAACATTCACCCCTCCACTTT
size: NA; J: TRBJ2-7; length: 14; V: TRBV10-3; D: TRBD2; CDR3: CAISDPAGNYEQYF; DNA: TGTGCCATCAGTGACCCAGCGGGGAACTACGAGCAGTACTTC
size: NA; J: TRBJ1-1; length: 14; V: TRBV9; D: TRBD1; CDR3: CASSVGTVDTEAFF; DNA: TGTGCCAGCAGCGTGGGGACAGTAGACACTGAAGCTTTCTTT
size: NA; J: TRBJ2-5; length: 12; V: TRBV2; D: NA; CDR3: CASTGMYETQYF; DNA: TGTGCCAGCACAGGGATGTACGAGACCCAGTACTTC
size: NA; J: TRBJ2-5; length: 12; V: TRBV20-1; D: NA; CDR3: CSARGGRETQYF; DNA: TGCAGTGCTAGAGGAGGGCGAGAGACCCAGTACTTC
size: NA; J: TRBJ2-7; length: 13; V: TRBV10-3; D: NA; CDR3: CATGGGGPYEQYF; DNA: TGTGCCACAGGGGGGGGCGGCCCCTACGAGCAGTACTTC
size: NA; J: TRBJ2-7; length: 14; V: TRBV27; D: TRBD1; CDR3: CASSLRGQFYEQYF; DNA: TGTGCCAGCAGTCTTAGGGGACAGTTCTACGAGCAGTACTTC
size: NA; J: TRBJ2-6; length: 17; V: TRBV29-1; D: NA; CDR3: CSVPGPEGHSGANVLTF; DNA: TGCAGCGTTCCGGGGCCCGAGGGACACTCTGGGGCCAACGTCCTGACTTTC
size: NA; J: TRBJ2-1; length: 15; V: TRBV7-2; D: TRBD2; CDR3: CASSLSGGPSGEQFF; DNA: TGTGCCAGCAGCTTGAGCGGGGGCCCTTCGGGTGAGCAGTTCTTC
size: NA; J: TRBJ2-5; length: 12; V: TRBV20-1; D: NA; CDR3: CSADVGLGTQYF; DNA: TGCAGTGCGGACGTGGGCTTAGGGACCCAGTACTTC
size: NA; J: TRBJ2-5; length: 15; V: TRBV28; D: NA; CDR3: CASSPAGTHRETQYF; DNA: TGTGCCAGCAGTCCGGCAGGGACCCACCGAGAGACCCAGTACTTC
size: NA; J: TRBJ2-3; length: 17; V: TRBV12-3/TRBV12-4; D: TRBD2; CDR3: CASSPEREREGRDTQYF; DNA: TGTGCCAGCAGTCCCGAACGAGAGCGGGAAGGGAGAGATACGCAGTATTTT
size: NA; J: TRBJ2-3; length: 15; V: TRBV20-1; D: NA; CDR3: CSAPRDDHSTDTQYF; DNA: TGCAGTGCTCCAAGAGATGACCATAGCACAGATACGCAGTATTTT
size: NA; J: TRBJ2-5; length: 12; V: TRBV29-1; D: NA; CDR3: CSVELGVNEQYF; DNA: TGCAGCGTTGAACTAGGGGTCAATGAGCAGTACTTC
size: NA; J: TRBJ2-2; length: 18; V: TRBV29-1; D: TRBD2; CDR3: CSVYSPNAGLAGTGELFF; DNA: TGCAGCGTTTATTCCCCTAACGCCGGACTAGCGGGGACCGGGGAGCTGTTTTTT
size: NA; J: TRBJ1-2; length: 13; V: TRBV29-1; D: NA; CDR3: CSAPEAGFYGYTF; DNA: TGCAGCGCCCCGGAAGCCGGGTTCTATGGCTACACCTTC
size: NA; J: TRBJ2-2; length: 13; V: TRBV4-1; D: NA; CDR3: CASSQVLSGELFF; DNA: TGCGCCAGCAGCCAAGTTTTGTCCGGGGAGCTGTTTTTT
size: NA; J: TRBJ2-5; length: 19; V: TRBV7-9; D: TRBD2; CDR3: CASSFPIWTSGRSVETQYF; DNA: TGTGCCAGCAGCTTCCCCATCTGGACTAGCGGGAGGTCGGTGGAGACCCAGTACTTC
size: NA; J: TRBJ1-5; length: 15; V: TRBV10-3; D: TRBD1; CDR3: CAISGGGQVNQPQHF; DNA: TGTGCCATCAGTGGCGGAGGACAGGTCAATCAGCCCCAGCATTTT
size: NA; J: TRBJ2-3; length: 16; V: TRBV27; D: TRBD2; CDR3: CASSSPLGGSPDTQYF; DNA: TGTGCCAGCAGTTCCCCCTTAGGCGGGAGCCCAGATACGCAGTATTTT
size: NA; J: TRBJ1-4; length: 16; V: TRBV27; D: NA; CDR3: CASSPIIRVGNEKLFF; DNA: TGTGCCAGCAGTCCCATAATCAGGGTTGGTAATGAAAAACTGTTTTTT
size: NA; J: TRBJ2-3; length: 11; V: TRBV20-1; D: NA; CDR3: CSAGTGDTQYF; DNA: TGCAGTGCTGGTACCGGGGATACGCAGTATTTT
size: few; J: TRBJ2-1; length: 16; V: TRBV4-3; D: NA; CDR3: CASSQVGGGSYNEQFF; DNA: TGCGCCAGCAGCCAAGTGGGTGGGGGTTCCTACAATGAGCAGTTCTTC
size: NA; J: TRBJ1-2; length: 14; V: TRBV5-6; D: TRBD1; CDR3: CASSFPGQAYGYTF; DNA: TGTGCCAGCAGCTTTCCGGGACAGGCCTATGGCTACACCTTC
size: few; J: TRBJ2-6; length: 16; V: TRBV4-3; D: NA; CDR3: CASGNHRSSGANVLTF; DNA: TGCGCCAGCGGTAACCACAGGTCCTCTGGGGCCAACGTCCTGACTTTC
size: once; J: TRBJ2-7; length: 14; V: TRBV11-2; D: TRBD1; CDR3: CASSPPNQGDEQYF; DNA: TGTGCCAGCAGCCCCCCGAATCAGGGGGACGAGCAGTACTTC
size: many; J: TRBJ2-7; length: 13; V: TRBV18; D: NA; CDR3: CASSPTGSYEQYF; DNA: TGTGCCAGCTCACCAACAGGGTCCTACGAGCAGTACTTC
size: once; J: TRBJ2-7; length: 14; V: TRBV7-9; D: NA; CDR3: CASSQGLHTYEQYF; DNA: TGTGCCAGCTCCCAGGGACTCCACACCTACGAGCAGTACTTC
size: NA; J: TRBJ2-5; length: 18; V: TRBV15; D: TRBD1; CDR3: CATSRDPTGGLIGETQYF; DNA: TGTGCCACCAGCAGAGATCCGACAGGGGGGCTAATCGGAGAGACCCAGTACTTC
size: NA; J: TRBJ2-3; length: 12; V: TRBV12-3/TRBV12-4; D: NA; CDR3: CASASAGDTQYF; DNA: TGTGCCAGCGCCTCCGCCGGAGATACGCAGTATTTT
size: NA; J: TRBJ2-3; length: 16; V: TRBV20-1; D: NA; CDR3: CSANHAGTGSTDTQYF; DNA: TGCAGTGCTAACCATGCCGGGACTGGAAGCACAGATACGCAGTATTTT